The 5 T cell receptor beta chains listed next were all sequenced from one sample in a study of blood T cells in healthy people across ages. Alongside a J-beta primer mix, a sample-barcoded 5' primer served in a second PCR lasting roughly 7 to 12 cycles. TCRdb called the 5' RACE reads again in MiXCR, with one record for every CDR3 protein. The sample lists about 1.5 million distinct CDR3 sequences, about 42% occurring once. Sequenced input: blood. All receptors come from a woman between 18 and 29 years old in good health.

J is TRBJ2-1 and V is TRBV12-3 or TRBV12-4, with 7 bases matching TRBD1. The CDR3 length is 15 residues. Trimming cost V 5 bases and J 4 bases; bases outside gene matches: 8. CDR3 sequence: CASSTGQYAYNEQFF. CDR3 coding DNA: TGTGCCAGCAGTACGGGACAGTACGCGTACAATGAGCAGTTCTTC.

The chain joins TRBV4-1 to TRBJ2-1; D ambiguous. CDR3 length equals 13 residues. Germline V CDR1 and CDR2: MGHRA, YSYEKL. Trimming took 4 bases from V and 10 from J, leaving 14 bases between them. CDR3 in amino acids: CASSLGSIGEQFF. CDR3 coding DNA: TGCGCCAGCAGCCTCGGATCCATCGGGGAGCAGTTCTTC.

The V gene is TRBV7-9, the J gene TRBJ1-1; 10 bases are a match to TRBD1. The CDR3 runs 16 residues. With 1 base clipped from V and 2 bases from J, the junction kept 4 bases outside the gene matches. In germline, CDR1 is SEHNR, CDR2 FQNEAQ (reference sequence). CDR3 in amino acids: CASSLGQGAGNTEAFF. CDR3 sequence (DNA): TGTGCCAGCAGCTTAGGACAGGGGGCTGGAAACACTGAAGCTTTCTTT.

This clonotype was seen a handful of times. The CDR3, as DNA: TGCAGTGCTAACCAGGGACAGGAAAATTCACCCCTCCACTTT. It yields the protein CSANQGQENSPLHF. The chain combines TRBV20-1 with TRBJ1-6, with 8 positions matching TRBD1. The CDR3 is 14 amino acids. J gave up 7 bases and V 4 bases, and 6 bases lay outside the gene matches. Germline V gives CDR1 DFQATT, CDR2 SNEGSKA (reference sequence).

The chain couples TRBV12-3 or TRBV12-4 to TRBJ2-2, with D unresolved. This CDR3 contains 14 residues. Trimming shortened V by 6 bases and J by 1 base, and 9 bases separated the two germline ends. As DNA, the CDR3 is TGTGCCAGCAGAGCACCAGAGAACACCGGGGAGCTGTTTTTT. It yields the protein CASRAPENTGELFF.